The rows below give T cell receptor beta chains drawn from one sample of a study of cytomegalovirus exposure and HLA in healthy donors. The table came from immunoSEQ multiplex PCR; TCRdb's copy has only in-frame clones and leaves some out. The sample includes over 200,000 clones, more than 75% of them seen just once. Specimen: PBMCs. These receptors originate from a male donor in good health and CMV-seronegative. CDR3s include the opening cysteine and the closing phenylalanine or tryptophan. D genes are given only for firm matches. Some rows have no size entry. The others give once, few or many, or a class for an expanded clone.

CASSFLDRGHGYTF	TGCGCCAGCAGCTTCCTCGACAGGGGGCATGGCTACACCTTC	TRBD1	TRBV5-1	TRBJ1-2	.
CASSLSRGSEKLFF	TGCGCCAGCAGCTTGAGCAGGGGGAGTGAAAAACTGTTTTTT	TRBD1	TRBV5-1	TRBJ1-4	.
CASSFLGSGSETQYF	TGTGCCAGTAGTTTCTTAGGTAGCGGGAGCGAGACCCAGTACTTC	TRBD2	TRBV19	TRBJ2-5	.
CASSYDRGYEQYF	TGTGCCAGCAGCTACGACAGGGGATACGAGCAGTACTTC	TRBD1	TRBV7-8	TRBJ2-7	.
CASSVDPGQGSYEQYF	TGTGCCAGCAGCGTTGACCCGGGACAGGGGTCCTACGAGCAGTACTTC	TRBD1	TRBV9	TRBJ2-7	.
CASSYSPRNGEREGQDEQFF	TGTGCCAGCAGTTATTCACCCAGAAATGGTGAGCGGGAGGGCCAGGATGAGCAGTTCTTC	TRBD2	TRBV6-9	TRBJ2-1	.
CASSQGQGVSYGYTF	TGCGCCAGCAGCCAAGGACAGGGGGTTAGCTATGGCTACACCTTC	TRBD1	TRBV5-1	TRBJ1-2	.
CASSIKTGGQETQYF	TGTGCCAGCAGTATAAAAACAGGGGGGCAAGAGACCCAGTACTTC	TRBD1	TRBV6-1	TRBJ2-5	.
CASSQGRRLETQYF	TGTGCCAGCAGTCAAGGGAGGAGGCTAGAGACCCAGTACTTC	.	TRBV6-5	TRBJ2-5	.
CASSLEQGAGETQYF	TGTGCCAGCAGCTTAGAGCAGGGGGCAGGAGAGACCCAGTACTTC	TRBD1	TRBV11-2	TRBJ2-5	.
CASSSPALGAGELFF	TGTGCCAGCAGTTCCCCGGCTCTAGGGGCCGGGGAGCTGTTTTTT	.	TRBV6-4	TRBJ2-2	few
CASSKRTLDTDTQYF	TGCGCCAGCAGCAAGAGGACTCTCGACACAGATACGCAGTATTTT	.	TRBV5-1	TRBJ2-3	.
CASRTGTTNEKLFF	TGTGCCAGCAGAACAGGGACAACTAATGAAAAACTGTTTTTT	.	TRBV6-1	TRBJ1-4	.
CASSRIAVTTSYNEQFF	TGTGCCAGCAGTAGAATAGCGGTTACAACCTCCTACAATGAGCAGTTCTTC	.	TRBV2	TRBJ2-1	.
CASSLYEGVEAFF	TGTGCCAGCAGCTTATATGAAGGGGTTGAAGCTTTCTTT	.	TRBV7-6	TRBJ1-1	few
CASSLSRGDRGFEKLFF	TGTGCCAGCAGTTTAAGCCGGGGCGACAGGGGGTTCGAAAAACTGTTTTTT	TRBD1	TRBV28	TRBJ1-4	.
CASSLVQGGGYTF	TGTGCCAGCAGCTTGGTACAGGGGGGTGGCTACACCTTC	TRBD1	TRBV5-6	TRBJ1-2	.
CASSDLLTGVKDTQYF	TGTGCCAGCAGTGACCTCTTGACAGGGGTGAAAGATACGCAGTATTTT	TRBD1	TRBV25-1	TRBJ2-3	.
CASSLAPRQDEQFF	TGTGCCAGCAGCTTAGCACCCCGACAGGATGAGCAGTTCTTC	.	TRBV7-6	TRBJ2-1	.
CASSLAGAGYGYTF	TGTGCCAGCAGCTTAGCGGGGGCAGGCTATGGCTACACCTTC	.	TRBV7-9	TRBJ1-2	.
CASSEAHGVSNTEAFF	TGTGCCAGCAGTGAAGCCCACGGGGTTTCAAACACTGAAGCTTTCTTT	.	TRBV6-1	TRBJ1-1	.
CASSLQDNQPQHF	TGTGCCAGCAGCTTGCAGGATAATCAGCCCCAGCATTTT	.	TRBV7-2	TRBJ1-5	.
CASSQAGLAGGGSYEQYF	TGCGCCAGCAGCCAAGCGGGACTAGCGGGAGGAGGGTCCTACGAGCAGTACTTC	TRBD2	TRBV4-1	TRBJ2-7	.
CASSFLETQYF	TGTGCCAGCAGTTTCCTGGAGACCCAGTACTTC	.	TRBV28	TRBJ2-5	few
CASSLGDREDTQYF	TGTGCCAGCAGCTTGGGGGACAGGGAGGATACGCAGTATTTT	TRBD1	TRBV5-4	TRBJ2-3	.
CASSEDRGAYNEQFF	TGTGCCAGCAGTGAAGACAGGGGGGCTTACAATGAGCAGTTCTTC	TRBD1	TRBV6-1	TRBJ2-1	.
CASSLGEQGSYTGELFF	TGCGCCAGCAGCTTGGGTGAACAGGGGTCGTACACCGGGGAGCTGTTTTTT	TRBD1	TRBV5-1	TRBJ2-2	.
CSSSLGRIYGYTF	TGTTCCAGCAGCTTGGGCCGAATTTATGGCTACACCTTC	.	TRBV7-9	TRBJ1-2	.
CASSRLTGKDTGELFF	TGTGCCAGCTCACGTTTGACAGGGAAGGACACCGGGGAGCTGTTTTTT	TRBD1	TRBV18	TRBJ2-2	.
CASSETGVADTQYF	TGTGCCAGCAGCGAGACAGGGGTTGCAGATACGCAGTATTTT	TRBD1	TRBV5-6	TRBJ2-3	.
CASSFKAEYTF	TGTGCCAGCAGTTTCAAAGCCGAATACACCTTC	.	TRBV28	TRBJ1-2	.
CASSLGGGGNEQFF	TGTGCCAGCAGTCTCGGGGGAGGGGGCAATGAGCAGTTCTTC	.	TRBV27	TRBJ2-1	.
CASSQVSRGNTIYF	TGTGCCAGCAGCCAAGTATCTCGGGGAAACACCATATATTTT	.	TRBV4-2	TRBJ1-3	.
CASGTGPKNEQYF	TGTGCCAGCGGGACAGGGCCGAAGAACGAGCAGTACTTC	TRBD1	TRBV27	TRBJ2-7	.
CASSYPYYEQYF	TGTGCCAGCAGCTACCCCTACTACGAGCAGTACTTC	.	TRBV5-8	TRBJ2-7	.
CASSMEGDTEAFF	TGTGCCAGTAGTATGGAGGGTGACACTGAAGCTTTCTTT	.	TRBV19	TRBJ1-1	.
CATSRVGQGPETQYF	TGTGCCACCAGCAGAGTCGGGCAGGGCCCAGAGACCCAGTACTTC	.	TRBV15	TRBJ2-5	.
CASSYSAPSTDTQYF	TGTGCCAGCAGTTACTCGGCTCCTAGCACAGATACGCAGTATTTT	.	TRBV6-5	TRBJ2-3	.
CASRTQGDTYEQYF	TGTGCCAGCCGAACACAGGGGGACACCTACGAGCAGTACTTC	TRBD1	TRBV5-4	TRBJ2-7	.
CSVAPYLSDEQFF	TGCAGCGTTGCGCCTTATCTTAGCGATGAGCAGTTCTTC	.	TRBV29-1	TRBJ2-1	few
CASSPDRGGLQRNIQYF	TGTGCCAGCAGCCCGGATCGGGGGGGGCTCCAAAGAAACATTCAGTACTTC	TRBD2	TRBV5-5	TRBJ2-4	.
CASSPWTTQETQYF	TGTGCCAGCAGTCCCTGGACAACTCAAGAGACCCAGTACTTC	.	TRBV27	TRBJ2-5	.
CASSQGLAGGSNEQYF	TGTGCCAGCAGCCAAGGACTAGCGGGAGGGTCCAACGAGCAGTACTTC	TRBD2	TRBV9	TRBJ2-7	.
CASSPLGTSGRFTDTQYF	TGTGCCAGCTCACCACTGGGGACTAGCGGGAGATTCACAGATACGCAGTATTTT	TRBD2	TRBV18	TRBJ2-3	.
CSSSLLGPDPTSWVNEQYF	TGTTCCAGCAGCCTATTAGGACCGGACCCGACTAGCTGGGTGAATGAGCAGTACTTC	TRBD2	TRBV7-9	TRBJ2-7	.
CASSWPWTGLPSGANVLTF	TGCGCCAGCAGCTGGCCGTGGACAGGGCTTCCCTCTGGGGCCAACGTCCTGACTTTC	TRBD1	TRBV5-1	TRBJ2-6	once
CASSLVASGTNTGELFF	TGTGCCAGCAGCTTAGTAGCGAGCGGGACGAACACCGGGGAGCTGTTTTTT	TRBD2	TRBV7-2	TRBJ2-2	once
CASSLSGGNQPQHF	TGTGCCAGCAGCTTATCAGGGGGCAATCAGCCCCAGCATTTT	.	TRBV5-6	TRBJ1-5	.
CASRKNTGASGANVLTF	TGTGCCAGCAGAAAGAATACAGGGGCCTCTGGGGCCAACGTCCTGACTTTC	TRBD1	TRBV2	TRBJ2-6	.
CATSRESGTGEKSSYNSPLHF	TGTGCCACCAGCAGAGAAAGCGGGACAGGGGAGAAAAGCTCCTATAATTCACCCCTCCACTTT	TRBD1	TRBV15	TRBJ1-6	.
CASSSPGLATYEQYF	TGTGCCAGCAGTTCGCCGGGACTAGCGACTTACGAGCAGTACTTC	TRBD2	TRBV28	TRBJ2-7	.
CASSKAGEYQETQYF	TGTGCCAGCAGCAAAGCAGGGGAATACCAAGAGACCCAGTACTTC	.	TRBV21-1	TRBJ2-5	.
CASSFSRGGVETQYF	TGTGCCAGCAGCTTTTCAAGGGGCGGTGTGGAGACCCAGTACTTC	.	TRBV5-8	TRBJ2-5	.
CSVGSGSGETQYF	TGCAGCGTTGGTTCAGGGTCGGGAGAGACCCAGTACTTC	.	TRBV29-1	TRBJ2-5	.
CASSQAGESTDTQYF	TGCGCCAGCAGCCAAGCGGGAGAAAGCACAGATACGCAGTATTTT	.	TRBV4-1	TRBJ2-3	once
CASSPPGGAWEQFF	TGTGCCAGCTCACCCCCCGGTGGAGCTTGGGAGCAGTTCTTC	.	TRBV18	TRBJ2-1	.
CASSLEDSIYNEQFF	TGTGCCAGCAGCTTGGAGGACAGTATCTACAATGAGCAGTTCTTC	.	TRBV5-4	TRBJ2-1	.
CASDRGHRSLLAGLQFF	TGTGCCAGCGATCGGGGACACAGAAGTCTACTAGCGGGGTTGCAGTTCTTC	TRBD2	TRBV2	TRBJ2-1	.
CASSIRQDMNTEAFF	TGTGCCAGCAGTATAAGACAGGATATGAACACTGAAGCTTTCTTT	.	TRBV6-1	TRBJ1-1	.
CASSPQGPTDTQYF	TGTGCCAGCAGCCCCCAGGGTCCCACAGATACGCAGTATTTT	.	TRBV11-2	TRBJ2-3	few